This TCR beta chain was recorded in a study of shared clonotypes between healthy human individuals. At a deep level, the assay was run. Clones were sequenced by immunoSEQ multiplex PCR, and TCRdb holds only the in-frame ones, with some missing. Here the sample spans roughly 850,000 clones, roughly 96% being singletons. Naivety among CD8 cells was defined by CD45RO negativity and positive CCR7 selection, thereby excluding terminally differentiated effector memory CD45RA+ cells. Donors were healthy HIV-negative adults without recently reported acute infections or vaccinations. This clone was seen more than once but under ten times. The CDR3 runs to 13 residues. Germline V gene data show CDR1 as MDHEN and CDR2 as SYDVKM. Trimming removed 6 bases at V and 4 bases at J, with 10 bases between.

Input material: naive CD8+ T cells sorted from blood. The source of this sequence is a young man in good health. The chain has TRBV28 and TRBJ1-5; D gene unclear. Written as DNA, the CDR3 is TGTGCCAGCAGCCTTGGAGATAATCAGCCCCAGCATTTT. It encodes CASSLGDNQPQHF. The full variable domain, with the rest looked up from reference TRBV28 and TRBJ1-5, is DVKVTQSSRYLVKRTGEKVFLECVQDMDHENMFWYRQDPGLGLRLIYFSYDVKMKEKGDIPEGYSVSREKKERFSLILESASTNQTSMYLCASSLGDNQPQHFGDGTRLSIL.